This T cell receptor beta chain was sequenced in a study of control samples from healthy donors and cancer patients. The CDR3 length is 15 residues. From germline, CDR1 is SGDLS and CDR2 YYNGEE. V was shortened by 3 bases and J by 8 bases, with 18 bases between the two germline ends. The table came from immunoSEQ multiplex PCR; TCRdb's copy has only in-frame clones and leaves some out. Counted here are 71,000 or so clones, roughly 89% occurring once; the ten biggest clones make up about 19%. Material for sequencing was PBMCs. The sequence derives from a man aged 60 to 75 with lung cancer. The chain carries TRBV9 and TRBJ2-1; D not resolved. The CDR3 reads CASSDPVQVTDEQFF. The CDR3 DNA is TGTGCCAGCAGCGACCCAGTTCAGGTGACGGATGAGCAGTTCTTC.